A single sample gave rise to the 9 T cell receptor beta chains below, sequenced in a study of control samples from healthy donors and cancer patients. Libraries were prepared by immunoSEQ multiplex PCR; TCRdb keeps only in-frame clonotypes and omits some of them. Of fewer than 40,000 clones listed, roughly 92% were seen once; the top ten hold 1.5% to 2%. What was sequenced was PBMCs. These receptors originate from a man in his forties with colorectal cancer.

The rearrangement links TRBV2 to TRBJ2-1; 7 bases are a match to TRBD1. The trim removed 6 bases at V and 6 bases at J, leaving 5 bases unmatched. In germline, CDR1 is SNHLY, CDR2 FYNNEI. The CDR3 is made up of 13 amino acids. CDR3: CASSPRTGNEQFF. CDR3 DNA: TGTGCCAGCAGCCCCAGGACAGGCAATGAGCAGTTCTTC.

The chain has TRBV7-3 and TRBJ1-6; D unclear. Trimming took off 6 bases at V and 9 bases at J, with 18 bases between the two ends. Germline V CDR1 and CDR2: SGHTA, FQGTGA. The CDR3 runs 15 residues. CDR3: CASRATSRDSSPLHF. The CDR3 coding sequence is TGTGCCAGCAGAGCGACCTCACGGGATAGTTCACCCCTCCACTTT.

The chain carries TRBV6-5 and TRBJ1-6; weak D call: TRBD1 (6 bases). The CDR3 length is 14 residues. V lost 5 bases to trimming and J lost 9 bases, with 14 bases between them. Germline CDR1 and CDR2: MNHEY and SVGAGI. For the CDR3, the DNA is TGTGCCAGCAGTCCACAGGGAGAAGGTTCACCCCTCCACTTT. Translation gives CASSPQGEGSPLHF.

The V call is TRBV5-6, the J call TRBJ1-3; D ambiguous. V dropped 0 bases and J dropped 6 bases, with 7 bases sitting between them. The CDR3 length is 13 residues. The germline CDR1 and CDR2 sequences are SGHDT and YYEEEE. The CDR3 sequence is CASSLEHENTIYF. CDR3 nucleotides: TGTGCCAGCAGCTTGGAACACGAAAACACCATATATTTT.

Only one count was recorded for this clone. This rearrangement joins TRBV5-4 to TRBJ1-2; 7 nucleotides align to TRBD1. Trimming cost V 6 bases and J 1 base; bases outside gene matches: 9. This CDR3 contains 15 residues. Germline CDR1 and CDR2: SGHNT and YYREEE (reference sequence). The CDR3 sequence is CASKTETGFNYGYTF. DNA of the CDR3: TGTGCCAGCAAAACAGAGACAGGGTTTAACTATGGCTACACCTTC.

Only one count was recorded for this clone. The gene calls are TRBV5-4 and TRBJ2-3, with D unclear. Per germline, CDR1 SGHNT and CDR2 YYREEE (reference sequence). The CDR3 extends over 15 amino acids. Deletions cut 1 base from V and 2 bases from J, with 11 bases between. This CDR3 is CASSLKGPNTDTQYF. The CDR3 DNA sequence: TGTGCCAGCAGCTTGAAGGGCCCCAACACAGATACGCAGTATTTT.

V gene TRBV5-6 combines with J gene TRBJ2-1; possible D gene TRBD1, 6 bases. The CDR3 loop spans 15 amino acids. With 0 bases removed from V and 8 bases from J, the gap between germline ends came to 15 bases. Germline loops: CDR1 SGHDT, CDR2 YYEEEE. DNA for the CDR3: TGTGCCAGCAGCTTGGCATGGCAGGGGTTCGATGAGCAGTTCTTC. Amino acid sequence: CASSLAWQGFDEQFF. The full variable domain, rest sourced from reference TRBV5-6 and TRBJ2-1, is DAGVTQSPTHLIKTRGQQVTLRCSPKSGHDTVSWYQQALGQGPQFIFQYYEEEERQRGNFPDRFSGHQFPNYSSELNVNALLLGDSALYLCASSLAWQGFDEQFFGPGTRLTVL.

The chain recombines TRBV19 with TRBJ1-5; D possibly corresponds to TRBD1 (5 bases). Germline-derived CDR1 and CDR2 are LNHDA and SQIVND (reference sequence). The CDR3 length is 15 residues. V lost 6 bases, J lost 8 bases, and 20 bases lay in between. The CDR3 coding sequence is TGTGCCAGTAGCCCTAACCGGGCCAAGGGGAAGCCCCAGCATTTT. Translation: CASSPNRAKGKPQHF.

V usage is TRBV11-2 and J usage is TRBJ1-2, with D possibly being TRBD1 (5 bases). The CDR3 runs 12 residues. The germline V and J ends were trimmed by 4 bases and 7 bases, with 10 bases remaining between them. Per germline, CDR1 SGHAT and CDR2 FQNNGV. CDR3 bases: TGTGCCAGCAGCTCTCAGGGCTCTGGCTACACCTTC. Translation gives CASSSQGSGYTF. The full variable domain, in which reference TRBV11-2 and TRBJ1-2 provide the parts outside the CDR3, is EAGVAQSPRYKIIEKRQSVAFWCNPISGHATLYWYQQILGQGPKLLIQFQNNGVVDDSQLPKDRFSAERLKGVDSTLKIQPAKLEDSAVYLCASSSQGSGYTFGSGTRLTVV.